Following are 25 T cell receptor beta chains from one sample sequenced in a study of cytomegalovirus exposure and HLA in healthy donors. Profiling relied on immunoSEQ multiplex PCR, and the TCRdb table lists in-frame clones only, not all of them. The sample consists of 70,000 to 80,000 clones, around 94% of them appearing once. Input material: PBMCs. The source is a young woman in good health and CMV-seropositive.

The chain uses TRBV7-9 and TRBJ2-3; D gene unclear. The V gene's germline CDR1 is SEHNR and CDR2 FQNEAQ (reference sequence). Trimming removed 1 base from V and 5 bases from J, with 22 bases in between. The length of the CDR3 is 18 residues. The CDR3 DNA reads TGTGCCAGCAGCTTAGAAGTACGTTCCCGATCGATCGGAGATACGCAGTATTTT. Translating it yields CASSLEVRSRSIGDTQYF.

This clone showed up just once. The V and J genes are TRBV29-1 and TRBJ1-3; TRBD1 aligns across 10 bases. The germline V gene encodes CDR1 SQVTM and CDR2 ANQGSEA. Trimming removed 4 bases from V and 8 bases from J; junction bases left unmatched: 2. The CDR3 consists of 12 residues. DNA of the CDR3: TGCAGCGTTGGACAGGGGGCTGACACCATATATTTT. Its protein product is CSVGQGADTIYF.

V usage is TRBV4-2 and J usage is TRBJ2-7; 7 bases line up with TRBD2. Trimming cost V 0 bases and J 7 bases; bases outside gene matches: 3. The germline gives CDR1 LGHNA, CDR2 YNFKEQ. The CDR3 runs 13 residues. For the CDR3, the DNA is TGTGCCAGCAGCCAAGATAGGCGGGAGGAGCAGTACTTC. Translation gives CASSQDRREEQYF.

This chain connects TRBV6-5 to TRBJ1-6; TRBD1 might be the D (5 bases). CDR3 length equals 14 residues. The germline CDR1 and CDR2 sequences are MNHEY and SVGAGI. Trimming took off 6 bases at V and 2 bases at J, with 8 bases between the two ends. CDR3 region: CASSRQTYNSPLHF. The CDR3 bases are TGTGCCAGCAGCCGACAGACCTATAATTCACCCCTCCACTTT.

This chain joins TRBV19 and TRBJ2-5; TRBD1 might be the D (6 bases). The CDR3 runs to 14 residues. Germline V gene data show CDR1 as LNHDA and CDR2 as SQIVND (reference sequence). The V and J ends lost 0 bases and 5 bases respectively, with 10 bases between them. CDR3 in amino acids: CASSIEDRWETQYF. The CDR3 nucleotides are TGTGCCAGTAGTATAGAGGACAGATGGGAGACCCAGTACTTC.

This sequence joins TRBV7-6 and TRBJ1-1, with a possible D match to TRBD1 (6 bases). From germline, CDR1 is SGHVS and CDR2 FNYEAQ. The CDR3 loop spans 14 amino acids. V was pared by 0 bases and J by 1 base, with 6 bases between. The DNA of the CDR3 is TGTGCCAGCAGCTTAGCGGGACAGAACACTGAAGCTTTCTTT. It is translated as CASSLAGQNTEAFF.

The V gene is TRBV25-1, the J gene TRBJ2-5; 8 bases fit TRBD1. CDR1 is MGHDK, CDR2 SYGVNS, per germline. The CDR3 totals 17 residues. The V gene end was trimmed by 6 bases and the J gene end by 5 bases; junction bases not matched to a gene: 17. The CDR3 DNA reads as TGTGCCAGCAGCGACATCTCCCACTGGACAGGGAAGGAGACCCAGTACTTC. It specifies CASSDISHWTGKETQYF.

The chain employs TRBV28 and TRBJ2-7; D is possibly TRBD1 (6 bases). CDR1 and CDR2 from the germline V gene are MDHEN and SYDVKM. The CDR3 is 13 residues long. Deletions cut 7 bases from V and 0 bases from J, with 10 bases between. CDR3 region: CASKFRGSYEQYF. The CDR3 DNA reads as TGTGCCAGCAAGTTCAGGGGCTCCTACGAGCAGTACTTC.

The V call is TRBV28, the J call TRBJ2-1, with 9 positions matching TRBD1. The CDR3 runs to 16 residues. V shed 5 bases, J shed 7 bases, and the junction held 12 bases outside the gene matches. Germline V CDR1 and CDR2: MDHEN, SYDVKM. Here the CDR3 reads CASSPTGGTGKNEQFF. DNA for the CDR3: TGTGCCAGCAGTCCAACCGGGGGGACAGGGAAAAATGAGCAGTTCTTC.

The CDR3 sequence is CAIIGHADTNYGYTF. The CDR3 DNA reads as TGTGCCATCATTGGACATGCAGACACTAACTATGGCTACACCTTC. The J gene is TRBJ1-2, the V gene TRBV10-3, with D perhaps TRBD1 (5 bases). Germline lookup yields CDR1 ENHRY and CDR2 SYGVKD. Trimming shortened V by 7 bases and J by 0 bases, and 15 bases separated the two germline ends. The CDR3 runs 15 residues.

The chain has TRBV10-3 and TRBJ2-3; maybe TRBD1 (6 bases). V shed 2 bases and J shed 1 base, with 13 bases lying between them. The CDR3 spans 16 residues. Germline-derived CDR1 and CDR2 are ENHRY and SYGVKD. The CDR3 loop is CAISEPQGFGTDTQYF. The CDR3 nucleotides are TGTGCCATCAGTGAGCCTCAGGGGTTTGGCACAGATACGCAGTATTTT.

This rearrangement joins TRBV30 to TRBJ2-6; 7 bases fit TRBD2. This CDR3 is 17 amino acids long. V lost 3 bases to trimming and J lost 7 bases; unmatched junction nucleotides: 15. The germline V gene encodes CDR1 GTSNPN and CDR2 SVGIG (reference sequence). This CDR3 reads CAWRGGSESLVANVLTF. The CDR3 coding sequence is TGTGCCTGGAGGGGGGGGTCTGAATCTCTGGTCGCCAACGTCCTGACTTTC. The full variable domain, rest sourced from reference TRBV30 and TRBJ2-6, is SQTIHQWPATLVQPVGSPLSLECTVEGTSNPNLYWYRQAAGRGLQLLFYSVGIGQISSEVPQNLSASRPQDRQFILSSKKLLLSDSGFYLCAWRGGSESLVANVLTFGAGSRLTVL.

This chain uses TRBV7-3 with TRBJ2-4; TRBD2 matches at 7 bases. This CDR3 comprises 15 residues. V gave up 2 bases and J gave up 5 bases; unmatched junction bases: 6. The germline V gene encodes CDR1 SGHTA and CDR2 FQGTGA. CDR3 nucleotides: TGTGCCAGCAGCTTATCCCCGGGAGGCCAAAACATTCAGTACTTC. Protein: CASSLSPGGQNIQYF.

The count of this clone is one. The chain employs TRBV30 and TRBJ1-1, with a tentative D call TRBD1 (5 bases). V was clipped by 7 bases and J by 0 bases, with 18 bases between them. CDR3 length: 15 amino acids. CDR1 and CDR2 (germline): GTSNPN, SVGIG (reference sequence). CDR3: CAFGGVRGLNTEAFF. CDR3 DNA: TGTGCCTTCGGGGGGGTGAGGGGCCTGAACACTGAAGCTTTCTTT.

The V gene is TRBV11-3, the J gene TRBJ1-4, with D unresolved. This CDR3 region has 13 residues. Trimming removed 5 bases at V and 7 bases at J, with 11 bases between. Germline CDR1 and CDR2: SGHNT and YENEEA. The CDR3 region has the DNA TGTGCCAGCAGCCTACCCGGGAGTGAAAAACTGTTTTTT. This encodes CASSLPGSEKLFF.

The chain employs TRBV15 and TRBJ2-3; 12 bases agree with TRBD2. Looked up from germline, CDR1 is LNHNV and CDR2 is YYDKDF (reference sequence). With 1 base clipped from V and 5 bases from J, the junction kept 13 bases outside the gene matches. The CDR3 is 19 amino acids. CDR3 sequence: CATSRVGTSGFESLDTQYF. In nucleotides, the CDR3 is TGTGCCACCAGCAGAGTAGGGACTAGCGGGTTTGAATCCCTAGATACGCAGTATTTT.

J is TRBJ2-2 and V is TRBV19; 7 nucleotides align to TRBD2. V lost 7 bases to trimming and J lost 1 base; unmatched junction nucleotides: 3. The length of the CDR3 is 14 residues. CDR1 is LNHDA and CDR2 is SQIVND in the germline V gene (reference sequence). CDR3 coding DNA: TGTGCCAGTACCTGGGAGGGGAACACCGGGGAGCTGTTTTTT. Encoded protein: CASTWEGNTGELFF.

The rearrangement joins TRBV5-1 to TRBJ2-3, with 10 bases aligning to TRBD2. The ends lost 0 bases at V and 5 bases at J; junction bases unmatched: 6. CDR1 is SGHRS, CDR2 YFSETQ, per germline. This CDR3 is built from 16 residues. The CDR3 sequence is CASSLVLAGVGDTQYF. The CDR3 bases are TGCGCCAGCAGCTTGGTTCTAGCGGGGGTGGGAGATACGCAGTATTTT.

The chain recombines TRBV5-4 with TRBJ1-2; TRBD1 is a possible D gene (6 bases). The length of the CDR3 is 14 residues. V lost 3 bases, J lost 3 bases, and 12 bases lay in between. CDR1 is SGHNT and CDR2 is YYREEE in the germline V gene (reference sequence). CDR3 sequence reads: CASSYQGYDYGYTF. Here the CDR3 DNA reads TGTGCCAGCAGCTATCAGGGGTACGACTATGGCTACACCTTC.

The CDR3 coding sequence is TGCGCCAGCACTAAGGACAGCCTCTCCTACGAGCAGTACTTC. Translating gives CASTKDSLSYEQYF. The chain employs TRBV10-2 and TRBJ2-7; tentative D call: TRBD1 (6 bases). Trimming pared 7 bases from V and 0 bases from J, leaving 13 bases between. The CDR3 runs to 14 residues. Per the germline V gene, CDR1 is WSHSY and CDR2 is SAAADI.

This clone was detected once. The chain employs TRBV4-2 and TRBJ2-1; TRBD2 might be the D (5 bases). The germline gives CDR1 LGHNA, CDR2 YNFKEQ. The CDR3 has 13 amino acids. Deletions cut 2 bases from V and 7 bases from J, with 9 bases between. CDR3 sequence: CASSQTRGNEQFF. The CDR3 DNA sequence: TGTGCCAGCAGCCAAACTAGAGGAAATGAGCAGTTCTTC.

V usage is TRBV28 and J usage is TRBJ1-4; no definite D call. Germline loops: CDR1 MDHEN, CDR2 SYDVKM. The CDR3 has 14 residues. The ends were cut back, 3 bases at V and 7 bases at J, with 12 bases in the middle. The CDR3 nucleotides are TGTGCCAGCAGTTTTCCCGGGTGGAGTGAAAAACTGTTTTTT. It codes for CASSFPGWSEKLFF. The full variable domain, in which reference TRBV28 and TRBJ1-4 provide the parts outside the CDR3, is DVKVTQSSRYLVKRTGEKVFLECVQDMDHENMFWYRQDPGLGLRLIYFSYDVKMKEKGDIPEGYSVSREKKERFSLILESASTNQTSMYLCASSFPGWSEKLFFGSGTQLSVL.

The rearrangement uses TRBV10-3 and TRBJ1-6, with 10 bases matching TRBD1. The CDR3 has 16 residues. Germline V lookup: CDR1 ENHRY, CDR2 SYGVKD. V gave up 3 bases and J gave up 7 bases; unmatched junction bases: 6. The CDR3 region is CAISDQRTGGNSPLHF. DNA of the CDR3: TGTGCCATCAGTGACCAGAGGACAGGGGGGAATTCACCCCTCCACTTT.

The CDR3 sequence is CASSYSRKRPNTEAFF. The CDR3 DNA reads TGTGCCAGCAGTTACTCCAGGAAAAGACCGAACACTGAAGCTTTCTTT. V gene TRBV6-5 combines with J gene TRBJ1-1; D unresolved. Germline lookup yields CDR1 MNHEY and CDR2 SVGAGI. V was trimmed by 0 bases and J by 1 base, leaving 12 bases between them. This CDR3 region has 16 residues.

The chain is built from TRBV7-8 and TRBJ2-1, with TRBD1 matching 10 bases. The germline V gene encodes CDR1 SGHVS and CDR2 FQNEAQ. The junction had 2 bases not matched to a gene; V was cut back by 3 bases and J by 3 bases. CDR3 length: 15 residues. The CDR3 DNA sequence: TGTGCCAGCAGCTTTGGGACAGGGGTCTACAATGAGCAGTTCTTC. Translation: CASSFGTGVYNEQFF.